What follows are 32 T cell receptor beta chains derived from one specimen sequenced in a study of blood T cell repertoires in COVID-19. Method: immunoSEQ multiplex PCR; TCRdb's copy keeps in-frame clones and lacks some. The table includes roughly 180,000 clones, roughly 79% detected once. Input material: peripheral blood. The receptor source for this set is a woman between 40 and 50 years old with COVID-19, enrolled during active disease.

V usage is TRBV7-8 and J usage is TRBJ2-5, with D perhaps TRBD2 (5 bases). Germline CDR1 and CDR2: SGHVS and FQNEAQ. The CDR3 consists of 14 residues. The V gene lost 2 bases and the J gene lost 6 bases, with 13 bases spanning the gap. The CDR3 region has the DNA TGTGCCAGCAGCTTAAGTAGAGGGCCCAAGACCCAGTACTTC. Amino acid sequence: CASSLSRGPKTQYF.

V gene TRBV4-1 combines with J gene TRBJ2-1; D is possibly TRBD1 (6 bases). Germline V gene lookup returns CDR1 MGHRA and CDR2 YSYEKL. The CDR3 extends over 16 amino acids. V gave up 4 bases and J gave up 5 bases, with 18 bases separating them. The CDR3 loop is CASSPYRVGVDNEQFF. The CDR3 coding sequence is TGCGCCAGCAGCCCTTACAGGGTAGGTGTGGACAATGAGCAGTTCTTC.

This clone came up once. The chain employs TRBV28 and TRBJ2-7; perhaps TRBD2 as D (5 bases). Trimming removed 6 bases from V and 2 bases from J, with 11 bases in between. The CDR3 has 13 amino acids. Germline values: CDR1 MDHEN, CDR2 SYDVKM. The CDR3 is CASSRGLPYEQYF. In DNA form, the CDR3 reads TGTGCCAGCAGCCGCGGACTGCCCTACGAGCAGTACTTC.

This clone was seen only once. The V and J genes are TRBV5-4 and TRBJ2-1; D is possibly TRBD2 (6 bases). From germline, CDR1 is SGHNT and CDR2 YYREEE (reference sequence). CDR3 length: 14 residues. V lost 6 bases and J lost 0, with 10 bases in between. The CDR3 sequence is CASTRAGSYNEQFF. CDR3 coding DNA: TGTGCCAGCACACGAGCGGGCTCCTACAATGAGCAGTTCTTC.

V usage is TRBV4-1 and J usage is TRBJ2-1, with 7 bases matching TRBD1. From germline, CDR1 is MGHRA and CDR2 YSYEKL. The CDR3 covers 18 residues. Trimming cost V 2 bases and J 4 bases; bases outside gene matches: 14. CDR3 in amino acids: CASSQRDSPVASYNEQFF. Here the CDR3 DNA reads TGCGCCAGCAGCCAAAGGGACAGCCCGGTGGCGAGTTACAATGAGCAGTTCTTC.

CDR3 amino acids: CASRGDGNTEAFF. The CDR3, as DNA: TGTGCCAGCAGGGGAGATGGGAACACTGAAGCTTTCTTT. The genes are TRBV6-5 and TRBJ1-1; D is undetermined. CDR1 is MNHEY, CDR2 SVGAGI, per germline. V lost 6 bases and J 1 base, leaving 9 bases between the germline ends. The CDR3 runs to 13 residues.

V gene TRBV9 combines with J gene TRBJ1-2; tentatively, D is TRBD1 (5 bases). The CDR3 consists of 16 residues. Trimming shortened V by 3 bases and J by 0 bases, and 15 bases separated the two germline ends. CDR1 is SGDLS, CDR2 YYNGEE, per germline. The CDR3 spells CASSGAGSKTNYGYTF. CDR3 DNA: TGTGCCAGCAGCGGGGCAGGGTCAAAAACTAACTATGGCTACACCTTC.

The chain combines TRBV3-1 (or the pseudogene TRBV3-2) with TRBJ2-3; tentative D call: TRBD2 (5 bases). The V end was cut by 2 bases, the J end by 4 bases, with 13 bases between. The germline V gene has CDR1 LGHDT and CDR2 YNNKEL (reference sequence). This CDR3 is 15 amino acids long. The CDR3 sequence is CASSQRGPRSDTQYF. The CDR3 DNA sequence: TGTGCCAGCAGCCAACGAGGGCCCCGGTCAGATACGCAGTATTTT.

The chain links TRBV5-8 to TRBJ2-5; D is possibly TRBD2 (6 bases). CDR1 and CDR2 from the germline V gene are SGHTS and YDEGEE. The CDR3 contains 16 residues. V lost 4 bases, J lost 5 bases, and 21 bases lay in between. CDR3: CASSLGKGLAGETQYF. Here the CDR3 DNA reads TGTGCCAGCAGCCTGGGAAAGGGGTTGGCGGGGGAGACCCAGTACTTC. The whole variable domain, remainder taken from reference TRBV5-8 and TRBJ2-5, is EAGVTQSPTHLIKTRGQQATLRCSPISGHTSVYWYQQALGLGLQFLLWYDEGEERNRGNFPPRFSGRQFPNYSSELNVNALELEDSALYLCASSLGKGLAGETQYFGPGTRLLVL.

The CDR3, as DNA: TGTGCCAGCAGCTTATATAGAGGGGGTGAGTCGCGGGCTTTCTTT. This codes for CASSLYRGGESRAFF. This chain links TRBV7-6 with TRBJ1-1; possible D gene TRBD1, 6 bases. The V gene's germline CDR1 is SGHVS and CDR2 FNYEAQ. This CDR3 contains 15 residues. V dropped 2 bases and J dropped 11 bases, with 21 bases sitting between them.

CDR3 sequence reads: CASSLNGELAGSYNEQFF. CDR3 bases: TGTGCCAGCAGCTTAAATGGGGAGTTGGCAGGTTCCTACAATGAGCAGTTCTTC. J is TRBJ2-1 and V is TRBV7-3; the D gene is possibly TRBD2 (5 bases). CDR3 length: 18 residues. The V and J ends lost 1 base and 1 base respectively, with 17 bases between them. CDR1 is SGHTA, CDR2 FQGTGA, per germline.

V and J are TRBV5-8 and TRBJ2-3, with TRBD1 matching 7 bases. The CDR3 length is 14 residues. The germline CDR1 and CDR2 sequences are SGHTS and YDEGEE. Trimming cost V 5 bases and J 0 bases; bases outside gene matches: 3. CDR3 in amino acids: CASRIQGSTDTQYF. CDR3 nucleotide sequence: TGTGCCAGCAGGATACAGGGGAGCACAGATACGCAGTATTTT.

The CDR3 reads CASSTRTGGYEQYF. Here the CDR3 DNA reads TGTGCCAGTAGTACCCGGACAGGGGGCTACGAGCAGTACTTC. The chain uses TRBV19 and TRBJ2-7, with 10 bases fitting TRBD1. The germline CDR1 and CDR2 sequences are LNHDA and SQIVND (reference sequence). This CDR3 region has 14 residues. The V segment lost 4 bases and the J segment 3 bases; nucleotides outside the gene matches: 3.

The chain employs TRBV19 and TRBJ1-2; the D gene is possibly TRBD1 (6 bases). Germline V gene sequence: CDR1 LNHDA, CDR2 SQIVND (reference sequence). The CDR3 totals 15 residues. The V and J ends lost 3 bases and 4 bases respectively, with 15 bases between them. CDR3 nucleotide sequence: TGTGCCAGTAGTATGTCTCGACGGGGGGCCTATGGCTACACCTTC. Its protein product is CASSMSRRGAYGYTF.

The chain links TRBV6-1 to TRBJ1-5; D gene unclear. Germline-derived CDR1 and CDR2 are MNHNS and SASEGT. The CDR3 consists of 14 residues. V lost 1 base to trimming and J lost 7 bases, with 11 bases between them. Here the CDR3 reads CASSEGASQQPQHF. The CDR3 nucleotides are TGTGCCAGCAGTGAAGGGGCAAGCCAACAGCCCCAGCATTTT.

The CDR3 region is CASSFMTAGYSQPQHF. CDR3 in DNA: TGTGCCAGCAGCTTTATGACAGCCGGTTATAGTCAGCCCCAGCATTTT. V and J are TRBV5-6 and TRBJ1-5, with D perhaps matching TRBD1 (5 bases). Trimming left V 2 bases short and J 6 bases short, with 18 bases between. This CDR3 spans 16 amino acids. Germline V gives CDR1 SGHDT, CDR2 YYEEEE.

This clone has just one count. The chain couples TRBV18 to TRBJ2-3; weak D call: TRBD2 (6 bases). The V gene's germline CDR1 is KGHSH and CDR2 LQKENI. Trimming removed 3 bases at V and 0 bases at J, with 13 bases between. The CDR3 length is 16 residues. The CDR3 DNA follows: TGTGCCAGCTCACCGCCCCAGAGCGGGAGCACAGATACGCAGTATTTT. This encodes CASSPPQSGSTDTQYF.

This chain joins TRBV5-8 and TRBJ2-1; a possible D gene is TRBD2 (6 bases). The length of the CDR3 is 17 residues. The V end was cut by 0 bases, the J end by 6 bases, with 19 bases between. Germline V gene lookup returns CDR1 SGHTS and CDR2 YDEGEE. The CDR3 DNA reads TGTGCCAGCAGCTTGGGCCTGGGAGGTCCTCGTCGCAATGAGCAGTTCTTC. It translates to CASSLGLGGPRRNEQFF.

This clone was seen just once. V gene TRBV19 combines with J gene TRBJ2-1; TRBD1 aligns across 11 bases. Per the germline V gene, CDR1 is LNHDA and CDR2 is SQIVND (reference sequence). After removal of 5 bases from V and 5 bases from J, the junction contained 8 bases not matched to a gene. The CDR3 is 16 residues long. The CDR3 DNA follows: TGTGCCAGTAGTCTGGCCGGGACAGGGGGAAACAATGAGCAGTTCTTC. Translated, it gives CASSLAGTGGNNEQFF.

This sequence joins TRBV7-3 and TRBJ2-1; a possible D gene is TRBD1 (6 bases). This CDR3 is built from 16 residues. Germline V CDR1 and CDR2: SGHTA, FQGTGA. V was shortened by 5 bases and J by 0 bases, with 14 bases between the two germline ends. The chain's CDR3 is CASSTRQVFSYNEQFF. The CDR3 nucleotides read TGTGCCAGCAGCACCAGACAGGTCTTCTCCTACAATGAGCAGTTCTTC.

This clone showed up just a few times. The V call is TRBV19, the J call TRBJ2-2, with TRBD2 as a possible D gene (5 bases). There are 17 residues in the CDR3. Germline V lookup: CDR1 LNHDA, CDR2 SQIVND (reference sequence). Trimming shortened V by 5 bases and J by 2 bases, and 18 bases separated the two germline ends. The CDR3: CASSLWAPEGNTGELFF. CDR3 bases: TGTGCCAGTAGTCTCTGGGCTCCCGAGGGAAACACCGGGGAGCTGTTTTTT.

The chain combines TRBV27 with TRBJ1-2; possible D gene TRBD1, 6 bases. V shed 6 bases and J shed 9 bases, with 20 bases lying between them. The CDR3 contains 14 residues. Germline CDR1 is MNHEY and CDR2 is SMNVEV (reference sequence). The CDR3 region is CASRPGGTPARYTF. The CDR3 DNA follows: TGTGCCAGCAGGCCAGGTGGGACACCTGCGCGCTACACCTTC.

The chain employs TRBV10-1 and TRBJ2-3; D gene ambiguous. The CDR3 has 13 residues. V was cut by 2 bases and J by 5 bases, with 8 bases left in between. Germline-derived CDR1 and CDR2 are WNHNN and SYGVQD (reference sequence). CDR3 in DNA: TGCGCCAGCAGTGAGGACTCCGGAGATACGCAGTATTTT. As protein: CASSEDSGDTQYF.

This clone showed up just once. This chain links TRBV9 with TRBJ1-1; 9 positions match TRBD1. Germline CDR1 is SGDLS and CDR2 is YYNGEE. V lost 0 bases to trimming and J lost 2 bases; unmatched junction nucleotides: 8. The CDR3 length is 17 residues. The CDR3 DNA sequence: TGTGCCAGCAGCGTAGGTTTCGCGACAGGGGGAAACACTGAAGCTTTCTTT. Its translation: CASSVGFATGGNTEAFF.

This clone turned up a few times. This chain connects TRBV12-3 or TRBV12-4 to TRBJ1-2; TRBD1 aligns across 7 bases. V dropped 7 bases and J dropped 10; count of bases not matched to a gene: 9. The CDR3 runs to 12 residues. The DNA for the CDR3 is TGTGCCAGCATTTCTGGAGGACAGGACTACACCTTC. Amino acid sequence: CASISGGQDYTF.

For the CDR3, the DNA is TGTGCCAGTAGTTGGGGGGATCTATCCTACAATGAGCAGTTCTTC. This translates into CASSWGDLSYNEQFF. The J gene is TRBJ2-1, the V gene TRBV19, with D perhaps matching TRBD2 (6 bases). This CDR3 contains 15 residues. The germline V and J ends were trimmed by 5 bases and 1 base, with 12 bases remaining between them. CDR1 LNHDA and CDR2 SQIVND come from the germline V gene (reference sequence).

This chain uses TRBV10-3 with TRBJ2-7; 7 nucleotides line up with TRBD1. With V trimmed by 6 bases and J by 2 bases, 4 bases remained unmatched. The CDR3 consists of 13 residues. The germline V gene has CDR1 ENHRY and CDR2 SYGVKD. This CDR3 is CAISFDRAYEQYF. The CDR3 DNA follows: TGTGCCATCAGCTTCGACAGGGCCTACGAGCAGTACTTC.

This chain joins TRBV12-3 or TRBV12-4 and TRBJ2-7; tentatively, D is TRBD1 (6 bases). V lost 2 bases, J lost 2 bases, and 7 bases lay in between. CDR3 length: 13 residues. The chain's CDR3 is CASSLSGAYEQYV. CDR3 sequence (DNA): TGTGCCAGCAGTTTATCAGGGGCCTACGAGCAGTACGTC.

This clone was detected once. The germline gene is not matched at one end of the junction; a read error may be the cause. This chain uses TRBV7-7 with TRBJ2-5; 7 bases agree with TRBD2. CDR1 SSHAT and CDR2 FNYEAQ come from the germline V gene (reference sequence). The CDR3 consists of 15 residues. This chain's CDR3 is CASSQALSGWGTQYF. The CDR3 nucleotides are TGTGCTAGCAGCCAGGCTCTTAGCGGGTGGGGGACCCAGTACTTC.

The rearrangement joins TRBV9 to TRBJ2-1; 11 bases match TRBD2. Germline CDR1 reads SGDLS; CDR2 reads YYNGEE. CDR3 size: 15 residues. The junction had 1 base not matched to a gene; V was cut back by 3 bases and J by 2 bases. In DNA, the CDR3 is TGTGCCAGCAGCGCGACTAGCGGGGCCTACAATGAGCAGTTCTTC. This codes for CASSATSGAYNEQFF.

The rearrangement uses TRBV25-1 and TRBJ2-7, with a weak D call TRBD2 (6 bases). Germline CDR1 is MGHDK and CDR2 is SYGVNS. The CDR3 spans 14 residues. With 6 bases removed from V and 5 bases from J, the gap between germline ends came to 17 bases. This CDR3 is CASSYGTLLDEQYF. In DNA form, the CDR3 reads TGTGCCAGCAGCTATGGGACTTTATTGGACGAGCAGTACTTC.

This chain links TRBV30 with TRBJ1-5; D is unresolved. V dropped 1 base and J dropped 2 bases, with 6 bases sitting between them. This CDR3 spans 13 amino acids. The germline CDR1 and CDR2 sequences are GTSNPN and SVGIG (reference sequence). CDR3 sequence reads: CAWSAGGNQPQHF. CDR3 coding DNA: TGTGCCTGGAGTGCGGGAGGCAATCAGCCCCAGCATTTT. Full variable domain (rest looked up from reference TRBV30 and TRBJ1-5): SQTIHQWPATLVQPVGSPLSLECTVEGTSNPNLYWYRQAAGRGLQLLFYSVGIGQISSEVPQNLSASRPQDRQFILSSKKLLLSDSGFYLCAWSAGGNQPQHFGDGTRLSIL.